Presented here are 8 T cell receptor beta chains from one specimen sequenced in a study of T cells in Graves' hyperthyroidism and ophthalmopathy. Using RNA transcripts as the source, TCR beta CDR3 regions were amplified. In the first-round RT-PCR of the TCR CDR3, the HTBI primer set was used. One entry per CDR3 protein, called by TCRdb with MiXCR from the multiplex PCR reads. Here the sample spans around 380,000 distinct CDR3 sequences, roughly 14% being singletons. Material: blood. The origin of the receptors is a man younger than 45 with Graves' hyperthyroidism that later progressed to Graves' ophthalmopathy.

This clonotype came up many times. This rearrangement joins TRBV3-1 to TRBJ2-7; D remains unclear. V shed 2 bases and J shed 3 bases, with 5 bases lying between them. This CDR3 contains 12 residues. Germline loops: CDR1 LGHDT, CDR2 YNNKEL (reference sequence). CDR3 bases: TGTGCCAGCAGCCAAAGGGTCTACGAGCAGTACTTC. Its protein product is CASSQRVYEQYF.

The chain has TRBV20-1 and TRBJ2-1; a weak D match, TRBD2 (6 bases). The V gene's germline CDR1 is DFQATT and CDR2 SNEGSKA (reference sequence). The CDR3 loop spans 13 amino acids. V was cut by 8 bases and J by 4 bases, with 15 bases left in between. The DNA for the CDR3 is TGCAGTTGCGGGACTCGGGGTTACAATGAGCAGTTCTTC. This translates into CSCGTRGYNEQFF.

This clonotype showed up just a few times. The chain has TRBV3-1 and TRBJ1-2, with unresolved D. Germline CDR1 is LGHDT and CDR2 is YNNKEL (reference sequence). CDR3 length equals 16 residues. Trimming shortened V by 0 bases and J by 1 base, and 12 bases separated the two germline ends. The CDR3 nucleotides read TGTGCCAGCAGCCAAGATTCGGGGTCCCTTAACTATGGCTACACCTTC. Translation: CASSQDSGSLNYGYTF.

This clonotype was detected only a few times. The genes are TRBV4-2 and TRBJ2-2; D gene unclear. This CDR3 comprises 13 residues. The germline gives CDR1 LGHNA, CDR2 YNFKEQ. With 4 bases removed from V and 6 bases from J, the gap between germline ends came to 9 bases. Here the CDR3 DNA reads TGTGCCAGCAGCCCCGCCCCGGCCGGGGAGCTGTTTTTT. Translated: CASSPAPAGELFF.

The DNA of the CDR3 is TGTGCCAGCAGTGACGTAATAATCCGGGACAGGGGGGTAGACACTGAAGCTTTCTTT. Residues: CASSDVIIRDRGVDTEAFF. The V gene is TRBV6-1, the J gene TRBJ1-1; 11 bases are shared with TRBD1. V was clipped by 3 bases and J by 3 bases; unmatched bases: 15. Per germline, CDR1 MNHNS and CDR2 SASEGT. The CDR3 spans 19 residues.

This clonotype showed up just a few times. The chain combines TRBV4-1 with TRBJ2-3; either TRBD1 or TRBD2 may supply D (5 bases each). Per the germline V gene, CDR1 is MGHRA and CDR2 is YSYEKL. The ends were cut back, 2 bases at V and 2 bases at J, with 14 bases in the middle. There are 16 residues in the CDR3. The CDR3 bases are TGCGCCAGCAGCCAATGGGACCCCGCAGACACAGATACGCAGTATTTT. Its translation: CASSQWDPADTDTQYF.

This clonotype came up a few times. This chain connects TRBV27 to TRBJ2-1; D tentatively fits TRBD1 or TRBD2 (5 bases each). The CDR3 totals 16 residues. Trimming shortened V by 2 bases and J by 4 bases, and 15 bases separated the two germline ends. The germline V gene encodes CDR1 MNHEY and CDR2 SMNVEV (reference sequence). The CDR3 sequence: CASSLIGAAQYNEQFF. The CDR3, as DNA: TGTGCCAGCAGTTTAATCGGGGCAGCCCAATACAATGAGCAGTTCTTC.

Ten or more counts support this clonotype. The genes are TRBV20-1 and TRBJ1-5, with 7 bases fitting TRBD1. J gave up 4 bases and V 4 bases, and 4 bases lay outside the gene matches. The CDR3 is made up of 13 amino acids. Germline V gene lookup returns CDR1 DFQATT and CDR2 SNEGSKA (reference sequence). CDR3 region: CSANRDRNQPQHF. The CDR3 nucleotides read TGCAGTGCTAACCGGGACAGAAATCAGCCCCAGCATTTT.